The source of this T cell receptor (beta chain) is a study of cytomegalovirus exposure and HLA in healthy donors (dated by TCRdb to about 2017). As for the study more broadly: An earlier analysis of roughly 500 of the donors reported about 280 Gb of sequence data and roughly 120 million unique TCR beta sequences obtained from roughly 170 million T cells. Among around 400 genotyped donors of the cohort, an average of approximately 230,000 unique TCR beta nucleotide sequences were sequenced per donor, approximately 20% of them non-productive. Rather than drawing on any new phenotypic data, the later analysis identified candidate immune exposures from TCR beta sequences and the way those sequences occurred across donors. About 280 gigabases of sequencing data and around 80 million unique TCR sequences made up an early release that covered approximately 620 HLA-typed donors. The aim of the study was to test whether cataloging public T cell receptors could identify signatures of past pathogen exposure. The study profiled the T cell repertoires of under 700 subjects by immunosequencing and related them to cytomegalovirus serostatus. The number of typed donors differed by locus: roughly 629-630 for A, B, C, DRB1 and DQB1; approximately 540 for DQA1; roughly 600 for DPA1; and roughly 490 for DPB1. Every repertoire in the discovery cohort had been generated on one and the same sequencing platform. The study combined high-throughput TCR immunosequencing, statistical association of individual TCRs with disease status, and machine learning to predict cytomegalovirus infection status. Because of strong linkage in the cohort, roughly five DR-DQ haplotypes were treated as single units for association and clustering. Donor age, sex, ethnicity and CMV serostatus were compiled together with the repertoire data. A later analysis re-analyzed previously published TCR beta repertoires from 666 donors and added high-resolution HLA genotyping to study TCR occurrence patterns. The genetic ancestry cluster associated with self-reported Caucasian donors included about 81% of the roughly 400 genotyped donors. Genome-wide SNP genotypes for about 60% of the roughly 700 donors were used in a later genetic analysis, which treated that subset as a discovery cohort. An earlier analysis of fewer than 750 of the donors used high-throughput TCR beta sequencing to judge whether each TCR beta V gene segment behaved as functional or pseudogenic. A separate validation cohort of approximately 120 different subjects was used in addition to the roughly 700-subject first cohort. HLA typing included class I and class II loci at four-digit resolution. What the work shows at the level of the full study, not this receptor alone: When HLA alleles, especially DR and DQ, strongly co-occurred, TCR associations were difficult to assign to individual alleles. The earlier analysis of 450 to 700 of the donors excluded over 15 rarely observed V segments, including chromosome 9 orphons, because counts were too low. The 87-base-pair reads could not distinguish some IMGT-functional V segments, including TRBV6-2 and TRBV6-3, so those segments were excluded. In a later genetic analysis, a missense DCLRE1C variant was associated with V-gene and J-gene trimming of TCR beta chains, and the association was replicated in an independent cohort. Correlated functional status among segregating V segments might reflect linkage disequilibrium, but an unknown experimental factor could not be ruled out. Most TCR sequences were observed very rarely across donors, whereas some public TCRs were present in many individuals. Because HLA typing was missing for some donors at each locus, association tests included only the typed subset. In both the original and validation cohorts, the classifier was reported to diagnose cytomegalovirus status with high specificity and sensitivity. At a false discovery rate of 0.05, a later analysis linked fewer than 20,000 TCR beta sequences to specific HLA alleles. Compared with the roughly 700-donor mean, donors in an Asian-associated ancestry cluster had fewer N-insertions in productive TCRs, according to a later genetic analysis. The study listed 150 to 200 TCR beta chains as associated with cytomegalovirus. In a later analysis, several top co-occurrence clusters were reported to appear linked to parvovirus B19, influenza, CMV and Epstein-Barr virus. A cluster of highly shared sequence variants was judged likely to represent a technical artifact of the sequencing pipeline. The only immune exposure information available for the cohort was CMV serostatus. Roughly uniform sequencing depth across donors was assumed in presence/absence analyses, although this assumption may not hold. A later analysis found that HLA-associated TCR beta chains were more clonally expanded and had lower generation probabilities than equally common non-associated chains. An earlier analysis of 450 to 750 of the donors showed that most TCR beta V segments appeared in productive rearrangements either about 87% or about 30% of the time, which broadly matched IMGT annotations. This cohort had only TCR beta chains sequenced, and the lack of alpha or paired-chain data limited which features could be detected. In a later analysis, most CMV-associated TCR beta chains were found to appear HLA-restricted, with HLA associations seemingly driven largely by CMV exposure. Three of the identified cytomegalovirus-associated TCR beta chains were confirmed in vitro to be specific for cytomegalovirus antigens. According to a later analysis, TCR association rates differed among HLA loci, with DRB1 alleles showing the most associated TCRs and HLA-C alleles showing the fewest. The authors suggested that the approach could potentially be generalized to other disease states and immunological phenotypes. A further reported finding was that TCR beta sequences accurately predicted the HLA-A and HLA-B alleles for most subjects in the first cohort.

Library method: the immunoSEQ multiplex PCR assay. For the multiplex PCR, a mixture combining 60 forward primers for TCR Vbeta segments and 13 reverse primers for TCR Jbeta segments was used. The CDR3 region of rearranged TCR beta genes was amplified from genomic DNA by a multiplex PCR assay. On the Illumina HiSeq System, the amplified TCR beta libraries were sequenced as 87-base-pair reads. In the source study's methods: A later analysis counted tens of millions of unique TCR beta chains across the 550 to 700 repertoires, and some 12 million of these chains were shared by at least two donors. A nearest-neighbor algorithm error-corrected the raw reads and collapsed the reads into unique sequences, merging closely related sequences to remove PCR and sequencing errors. To assign V, D and J gene segments, CDR3 sequences were aligned to IMGT reference sequences. For a sequence to be retained, a match of at least six nucleotides to both a V gene segment and a J gene segment was required. A rearrangement counted as productive if the CDR3 had no stop codons and remained in frame with V and J, and every other rearrangement counted as non-productive. CDR3 was defined according to IMGT convention as the region running from the second conserved V-encoded cysteine to the conserved J-encoded phenylalanine. The earlier analysis of more than 450 of the donors excluded sequences that lacked an unambiguous match to a single V gene segment. An earlier analysis of around 600 of the donors classified V segments as functional when productive rearrangements were above 56.7% and as segregating when the standard deviation between donors was above 5%. To diagnose cytomegalovirus status from the catalog of TCR beta chain sequences, a statistical classification framework was built. In a later analysis, TCR nucleotide sequences were compared against IMGT/GENE-DB human TR gene sequences so that V and J genes could be assigned. In a later analysis, CDR3 sequences and most-parsimonious VDJ recombination scenarios were assigned using the TCRdist pipeline. In a later analysis, each TCR beta chain was defined by its CDR3 amino acid sequence together with its V-gene family, and reads lacking a unique V-gene family were excluded. A later analysis removed 500 to 650 highly shared, low-generation-probability nucleotide sequences to deal with suspected cross-contamination and a sequencing artifact. A later analysis calculated a clonal expansion index for each public chain from normalized within-repertoire ranks of inferred template counts. In a later analysis, generation probabilities were computed with a VDJ recombination model fitted to out-of-frame rearrangements, and the resulting probabilities were checked against IGoR. Hypergeometric tests were used in a later analysis to score TCR-TCR, TCR-HLA and TCR-CMV co-occurrence, with a repertoire-size bias correction applied to the TCR pairs. In a later analysis, false discovery rates were estimated by permuting HLA or CMV assignments 20 times. In a later analysis, co-occurring TCRs were grouped using DBSCAN, and TCRdist sequence similarity was added for clustering within HLA-allele-positive subsets. For co-occurrence clustering, repertoires with fewer than 30,000 or more than 120,000 public chains were excluded, along with roughly five repertoires with anomalous nucleotide sharing. Here the immuneACCESS table is served through TCRdb, limited to in-frame sequences with V and J called. Missing clones are a known gap in these copies; in checked studies unresolved V genes cover under half, and the rest lacks a known reason. That table is the source of V, J and clone size, and D and trimming were worked out from the DNA. This sample lists 90,000 to 150,000 clones; over 70% were detected once. The ten largest clonotypes hold 11% of the sample.

CDR1 and CDR2 are drawn from the germline V gene: LGHNA, YNFKEQ. The CDR3 holds 15 amino acids from the cysteine to the phenylalanine. The kept DNA is CDR3 alone, 45 bases in frame from the first base. Trimming at the junction amounts to 0 bases on V and 6 bases on J, and the germline ends lie 14 bases apart. The cohort was made up of about 610 healthy bone marrow donors. All cohort members were sampled while nominally healthy, although unrecorded immune exposures were likely present. The donor tested CMV seropositive and was one of the 289 seropositive cohort members. A peripheral blood sample was provided by each donor, and peripheral blood mononuclear cells were used for TCR beta sequencing. The Qiagen DNeasy Blood Extraction Kit was used to extract genomic DNA from the blood cell samples. This clone was observed a handful of times. The antigen this receptor binds is unknown. No much larger clonotype is one base removed from it; base qualities were not supplied.

The clonotype was recovered from a woman between 50 and 59 years old in good health and CMV-seropositive. The receptor chain draws on TRBV4-2 and TRBJ1-2, with a weak D call of TRBD1 (6 bases match). The sample was PBMCs. The DNA reads TGTGCCAGCAGCCAAGATACCACAGGGATGAATGGCTACACCTTC. Its protein is CASSQDTTGMNGYTF.